Reported below is one TCR beta chain. Its antigen is still unknown. cDNA prepared by RNA extraction and subsequent reverse transcription served as the template for sequencing. Libraries were prepared by immunoSEQ multiplex PCR; TCRdb keeps only in-frame clonotypes and omits some of them. The table lists fewer than 250,000 clones, approximately 61% of them singletons. Treatment described: oral pan-JAK inhibitor, 5-10 mg twice daily. This sample was taken from a study of CD8+ T cells in alopecia areata. Findings and limits, study-wide: TCRs were shared less clearly across patients than in mice, possibly for HLA-related reasons.

This TCR was recovered from a human donor with alopecia areata. Sequencing used CD4+ T cells sorted from blood, obtained at week 24, from a patient treated with tofacitinib.

CDR3 DNA sequence: TGTGCCAGCTCACCACCTAACCAGCCCCAGCATTTT. It encodes CASSPPNQPQHF. The gene calls are TRBV18 and TRBJ1-5, with unresolved D. The CDR3 has 12 residues. Per the germline V gene, CDR1 is KGHSH and CDR2 is LQKENI. With 0 bases removed from V and 7 bases from J, the gap between germline ends came to 4 bases.